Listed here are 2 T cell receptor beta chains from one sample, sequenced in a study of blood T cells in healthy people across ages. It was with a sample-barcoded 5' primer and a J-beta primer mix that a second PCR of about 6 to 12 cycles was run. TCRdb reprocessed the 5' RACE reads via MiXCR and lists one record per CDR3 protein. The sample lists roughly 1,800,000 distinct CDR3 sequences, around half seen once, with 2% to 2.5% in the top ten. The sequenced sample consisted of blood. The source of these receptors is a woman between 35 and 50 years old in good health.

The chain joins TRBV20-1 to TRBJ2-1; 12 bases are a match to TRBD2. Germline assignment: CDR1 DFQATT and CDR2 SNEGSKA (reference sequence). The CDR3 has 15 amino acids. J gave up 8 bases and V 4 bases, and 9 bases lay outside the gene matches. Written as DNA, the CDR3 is TGCAGTGCTATACTAGCGGGGGGACAGCAGGATGAGCAGTTCTTC. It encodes CSAILAGGQQDEQFF.

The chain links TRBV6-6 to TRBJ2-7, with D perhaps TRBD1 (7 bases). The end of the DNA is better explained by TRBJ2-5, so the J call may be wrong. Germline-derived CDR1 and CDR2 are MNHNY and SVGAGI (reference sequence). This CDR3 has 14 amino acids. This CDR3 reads CATQQGRSRETQYF. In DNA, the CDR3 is TGTGCCACGCAACAGGGGAGGAGTCGGGAGACCCAGTACTTC.